This is a list of T cell receptor beta chains from one sample in a study of control samples from healthy donors and cancer patients. The assay was immunoSEQ multiplex PCR, and TCRdb's table has in-frame clones only and misses some. The sample has about 35,000 clones, 85% to 95% seen once. The sample consisted of PBMCs. The receptors were sampled from a man aged 35-49 years with colorectal cancer. CDR3s include the opening cysteine and the closing phenylalanine or tryptophan. A D gene is named only where the DNA matches it firmly.

D gene | J gene | CDR3 length | V gene | CDR3 DNA | CDR3 protein
. | TRBJ2-2 | 15 | TRBV4-2 | TGTGCCAGCAGCCAAGCAGGACAACGGGCCGGGGAGCTGTTTTTT | CASSQAGQRAGELFF
. | TRBJ1-2 | 14 | TRBV27 | TGTGCCAGCAAACTATCGGGGATCGACTATGGCTACACCTTC | CASKLSGIDYGYTF
. | TRBJ1-1 | 13 | TRBV27 | TGTGCCAGCAGTACTGACAGAAACACTGAAGCTTTCTTT | CASSTDRNTEAFF
TRBD2 | TRBJ2-3 | 16 | TRBV15 | TGTGCCACCAGCAGAGGAGTAGCGGGGGGTACAGATACGCAGTATTTT | CATSRGVAGGTDTQYF
. | TRBJ1-1 | 13 | TRBV6-2/TRBV6-3 | TGTGCCAGCAGCGAATACGGGGTAACTGAAGCTTTCTTT | CASSEYGVTEAFF
. | TRBJ1-5 | 19 | TRBV5-6 | TGTGCCAGCAGCTTCCCGGACAGCGAAGAATTTTATAGCAATCAGCCCCAGCATTTT | CASSFPDSEEFYSNQPQHF
. | TRBJ1-2 | 14 | TRBV6-1 | TGTGCCAGCAGTGAAGGGGGGGCAGGATATGGCTACACCTTC | CASSEGGAGYGYTF
. | TRBJ2-7 | 13 | TRBV7-3 | TGTGCCAGCAGTGTATCAGGGTCTGGCGAGCAGTACTTC | CASSVSGSGEQYF
. | TRBJ2-2 | 14 | TRBV5-4 | TGTGCCAGCAGCCTCTCCAGCGAGTACGGGGAGCTGTTTTTT | CASSLSSEYGELFF
. | TRBJ1-1 | 14 | TRBV2 | TGTGCCAGCAGTGAGGCAGGCTCAATTACTGAAGCTTTCTTT | CASSEAGSITEAFF
TRBD1 | TRBJ2-7 | 14 | TRBV5-4 | TGTGCCAGCAGCTGGGGACAGGGTAGATCCGAGCAGTACTTC | CASSWGQGRSEQYF
. | TRBJ1-3 | 16 | TRBV30 | TGTGCCTGGAGTTCCAGAATAACGACCTCTGGAAACACCATATATTTT | CAWSSRITTSGNTIYF
TRBD1 | TRBJ1-3 | 15 | TRBV19 | TGTGCCAGTAGTACCGGGACAGGGGACGGAAACACCATATATTTT | CASSTGTGDGNTIYF
. | TRBJ2-2 | 13 | TRBV5-1 | TGCGCCAGCAGGCCAGATAGTACCGGGGAGCTGTTTTTT | CASRPDSTGELFF
. | TRBJ2-3 | 15 | TRBV19 | TGTGCCAGTAGTATAAGGGACGGGCGCACAGATACGCAGTATTTT | CASSIRDGRTDTQYF
. | TRBJ2-4 | 14 | TRBV19 | TGTGCCAGTAGTATAGGACAGCCCAAAAACATTCAGTACTTC | CASSIGQPKNIQYF
TRBD2 | TRBJ2-5 | 13 | TRBV13 | TGTGCCAGCAGCCCGGGACTATTAGAGACCCAGTACTTC | CASSPGLLETQYF
TRBD1 | TRBJ1-2 | 15 | TRBV5-1 | TGCGCCAGCAGCTTGGGGGACAGGGGCGACTATGGCTACACCTTC | CASSLGDRGDYGYTF
. | TRBJ2-5 | 18 | TRBV4-1 | TGCGCCAGCAGCCAAAGCCCCCCCGAGGAGTCGGTTCAAGAGACCCAGTACTTC | CASSQSPPEESVQETQYF
. | TRBJ1-1 | 11 | TRBV20-1 | TGCAGCCAGGGAAGGGACACTGAAGCTTTCTTT | CSQGRDTEAFF
. | TRBJ2-7 | 13 | TRBV4-2 | TGTGCCAGCAGCCAAGATAAACAGACCGAGCAGTACTTC | CASSQDKQTEQYF
TRBD1 | TRBJ1-1 | 15 | TRBV7-3 | TGTGCCAGCAGTCAACTGACAGGGACGGGCACTGAAGCTTTCTTT | CASSQLTGTGTEAFF
. | TRBJ1-1 | 13 | TRBV12-3/TRBV12-4 | TGTGCCAGCAGTTTAGACGGGAACACTGAAGCTTTCTTT | CASSLDGNTEAFF
TRBD1 | TRBJ2-7 | 14 | TRBV7-9 | TGTGCCAGCAGCGGGACAGCCACCTTCTGGGAGCAGTACTTC | CASSGTATFWEQYF
. | TRBJ1-1 | 13 | TRBV30 | TGTGCCTGGAGTGTACGAGAGAACACTGAAGCTTTCTTT | CAWSVRENTEAFF
. | TRBJ1-5 | 13 | TRBV18 | TGTGCCAGCTCACACGGACAGCATCAGCCCCAGCATTTT | CASSHGQHQPQHF
. | TRBJ1-2 | 17 | TRBV11-3 | TGTGCCAGCAGCTCGCATAGAGCCCTACATCCTAACTATGGCTACACCTTC | CASSSHRALHPNYGYTF
TRBD1 | TRBJ1-1 | 15 | TRBV18 | TGTGCCAGCTCACCAAACAGGGGGCAAAATGCCGAAGCTTTCTTT | CASSPNRGQNAEAFF
TRBD1 | TRBJ2-7 | 17 | TRBV10-1 | TGCGCCAGCAGGGTCTACAGGGGGCGCGGGGTCTCCTACGAGCAGTACTTC | CASRVYRGRGVSYEQYF
TRBD1 | TRBJ2-7 | 18 | TRBV27 | TGTGCCAGCAGTTTATCGTCGCAGATAACAGGGGGTCCCTACGAGCAGTACTTC | CASSLSSQITGGPYEQYF
. | TRBJ1-3 | 14 | TRBV2 | TGTGCCAGCAGGGGCGGAAACTCTGGAAACACCATATATTTT | CASRGGNSGNTIYF
. | TRBJ2-7 | 13 | TRBV7-2 | TGTGCCAGCAGCTCCGGCGCCGGTTACGAGCAGTACTTC | CASSSGAGYEQYF
. | TRBJ2-3 | 15 | TRBV27 | TGTGCCAGCAGTAGGACACCCACCGCCACAGATACGCAGTATTTT | CASSRTPTATDTQYF
. | TRBJ1-1 | 13 | TRBV6-1 | TGTGCCAGCAGTGAGCAGGGTAAGACTGAAGCTTTCTTT | CASSEQGKTEAFF
TRBD1 | TRBJ2-7 | 17 | TRBV5-5 | TGTGCCAGCAGCCACAGACCCGGGACAGAAAGCTCCTACGAGCAGTACTTC | CASSHRPGTESSYEQYF
TRBD1 | TRBJ1-2 | 15 | TRBV3-1/TRBV3-2 | TGTGCCAGCAGCCCCTACTCAGACAGGGACTATGGCTACACCTTC | CASSPYSDRDYGYTF
. | TRBJ1-1 | 13 | TRBV25-1 | TGTGCCAGCCAAACGACCACGAACACTGAAGCTTTCTTT | CASQTTTNTEAFF
. | TRBJ2-2 | 15 | TRBV5-1 | TGCGCCAGCAGCTTGGACCCTACCCCCACCGGGGAGCTGTTTTTT | CASSLDPTPTGELFF
TRBD1 | TRBJ1-1 | 12 | TRBV29-1 | TGCAGCGTCGGGGACAGGGTCACTGAAGCTTTCTTT | CSVGDRVTEAFF
. | TRBJ1-5 | 13 | TRBV19 | TGTGCCAGTAGCCCAAGCCCAGGCCAGCCCCAGCATTTT | CASSPSPGQPQHF
. | TRBJ1-6 | 16 | TRBV5-4 | TGTGCCAGCAGCCGCGGGGGGAGCTCCTATAATTCACCCCTCCACTTT | CASSRGGSSYNSPLHF